What follows are 4 T cell receptor beta chains derived from one specimen sequenced in a study of post-analysis software for immune sequencing data. Study-wide points: About five TRBV segments occurring more often in patients than controls included TRBV5-6, TRBV5-1 and TRBV20-1.

What these receptors recognize is not known. The TCR beta cDNA libraries carried unique molecular identifiers. Using its own MiXCR run on the PCR reads, TCRdb lists one record per CDR3 protein. In the table there are about 540,000 distinct CDR3 sequences, roughly 34% of which are singletons. The sample taken for sequencing was blood. These receptors were taken from a girl under 18 with multiple sclerosis.

This clonotype was seen more than once but under ten times. V gene TRBV12-3 or TRBV12-4 combines with J gene TRBJ2-3, with D perhaps matching TRBD1 or TRBD2 (5 bases each). The length of the CDR3 is 16 residues. V gave up 10 bases and J gave up 3 bases, with 23 bases separating them. The CDR3 here is CATCNSHGTETDTQYF. The CDR3 DNA is TGTGCCACCTGCAATTCACACGGGACGGAGACAGATACGCAGTATTTT.

The chain has TRBV24-1 and TRBJ1-5; TRBD1 is a possible D gene (6 bases). The V end was cut by 2 bases, the J end by 7 bases, with 20 bases between. The CDR3 extends over 17 amino acids. Germline loops: CDR1 KGHDR, CDR2 SFDVKD. CDR3 bases: TGTGCCACCAGTGATTCTCGGGACGGGGGGCTAGAGCAGCCCCAGCATTTT. Protein sequence: CATSDSRDGGLEQPQHF.

This clonotype appeared a few times. The chain has TRBV5-1 and TRBJ2-3; D unresolved. V was trimmed by 5 bases and J by 11 bases, leaving 24 bases between them. The CDR3 contains 15 residues. CDR1 is SGHRS, CDR2 YFSETQ, per germline. The CDR3 loop reads CASSLPAGPQIGQYF. The DNA of the CDR3 is TGCGCCAGCAGTCTTCCGGCAGGTCCACAGATAGGGCAGTATTTT.

This chain connects TRBV29-1 to TRBJ2-3; TRBD2 matches at 13 bases. This CDR3 is 17 amino acids long. Germline lookup yields CDR1 SQVTM and CDR2 ANQGSEA. With V trimmed by 1 base and J by 2 bases, 6 bases remained unmatched. CDR3 nucleotide sequence: TGCAGCGTTGAAGTCCTGGGACTAGCGGGGCCCACAGATACGCAGTATTTT. It is translated as CSVEVLGLAGPTDTQYF.